The 19 T cell receptor beta chains listed next were all sequenced from one sample in a study of T cell clones after liver transplantation. The assay was immunoSEQ multiplex PCR, and TCRdb's table has in-frame clones only and misses some. The sample yields under 35,000 clones, more than 90% seen once. Material: CD8+ T cells from blood, obtained 12 months after liver transplant. These receptors came from a human patient who received a liver transplant. The T cells may partly be graft donor cells.

The gene calls are TRBV10-1 and TRBJ1-1, with TRBD1 as a possible D gene (5 bases). The germline V gene has CDR1 WNHNN and CDR2 SYGVQD (reference sequence). V lost 6 bases and J 1 base, leaving 15 bases between the germline ends. The CDR3 length is 15 residues. In DNA form, the CDR3 reads TGCGCCAGCAGGGGACTGGGAGTTTCGAACACTGAAGCTTTCTTT. Translating it yields CASRGLGVSNTEAFF.

V gene TRBV13 combines with J gene TRBJ1-4; maybe TRBD1 (5 bases). CDR1 is PRHDT, CDR2 FYEKMQ, per germline (reference sequence). The CDR3 is 12 amino acids. The V and J ends lost 8 bases and 8 bases respectively, with 12 bases between them. Written as DNA, the CDR3 is TGTGCCAGCCAGTCCGGGGGAGAAAAACTGTTTTTT. Amino acids: CASQSGGEKLFF.

The chain employs TRBV30 and TRBJ2-1; 11 positions agree with TRBD1. CDR1 is GTSNPN, CDR2 SVGIG, per germline (reference sequence). The CDR3 length is 16 residues. The V gene end was trimmed by 6 bases and the J gene end by 1 base; junction bases not matched to a gene: 8. CDR3 amino acids: CACGQGAPLSYNEQFF. The CDR3 bases are TGTGCCTGTGGACAGGGGGCCCCACTTTCCTACAATGAGCAGTTCTTC.

V gene TRBV10-1 combines with J gene TRBJ2-7, with 11 bases matching TRBD2. CDR1 and CDR2 from the germline V gene are WNHNN and SYGVQD (reference sequence). CDR3 size: 15 residues. Trimming at V came to 6 bases and at J to 0 bases, leaving 4 bases not matched to a gene. CDR3 coding DNA: TGCGCCAGCAGCAAAACTAGCGGGAGCTCCTACGAGCAGTACTTC. It codes for CASSKTSGSSYEQYF.

This clone was seen once. The J gene is TRBJ2-1, the V gene TRBV7-3; TRBD2 matches at 12 bases. Trimming took 6 bases from V and 9 from J; bases not matched to a gene: 6. The CDR3 extends over 14 amino acids. Germline-derived CDR1 and CDR2 are SGHTA and FQGTGA. The CDR3 region has the DNA TGTGCCAGCAGTCTAGCGGGAGGGATCAGTGAGCAGTTCTTC. The encoded protein is CASSLAGGISEQFF.

V gene TRBV5-6 combines with J gene TRBJ2-1; a possible D gene is TRBD2 (5 bases). Germline V gives CDR1 SGHDT, CDR2 YYEEEE. This CDR3 has 14 amino acids. Trimming took off 4 bases at V and 0 bases at J, with 8 bases between the two ends. CDR3 nucleotide sequence: TGTGCCAGCAGCGATAGCGACTCCTACAATGAGCAGTTCTTC. Translation gives CASSDSDSYNEQFF.

This chain joins TRBV27 and TRBJ2-5, with D tentatively TRBD2 (6 bases). CDR3 length: 14 amino acids. CDR1 and CDR2 from the germline V gene are MNHEY and SMNVEV (reference sequence). The V end lost 3 bases, the J end lost 2 bases, and 10 bases lay between the germline ends. CDR3 bases: TGTGCCAGCAGTTTCGTGGGAGGACAAGAGACCCAGTACTTC. It yields the protein CASSFVGGQETQYF.

The chain's CDR3 is CASSLAGTGRHEQFF. The CDR3 DNA sequence: TGCGCCAGCAGCTTGGCCGGGACAGGCCGCCACGAGCAGTTCTTC. The rearrangement links TRBV5-1 to TRBJ2-1, with TRBD1 matching over 8 bases. Germline CDR1 is SGHRS and CDR2 is YFSETQ. CDR3 size: 15 residues. V gave up 0 bases and J gave up 10 bases; unmatched junction bases: 9. Filled out from reference TRBV5-1 and TRBJ2-1, the complete variable domain reads KAGVTQTPRYLIKTRGQQVTLSCSPISGHRSVSWYQQTPGQGLQFLFEYFSETQRNKGNFPGRFSGRQFSNSRSEMNVSTLELGDSALYLCASSLAGTGRHEQFFGPGTRLTVL.

The chain joins TRBV7-9 to TRBJ2-7; D unclear. The CDR3 spans 12 residues. V was shortened by 2 bases and J by 3 bases, with 5 bases between the two germline ends. In germline, CDR1 is SEHNR, CDR2 FQNEAQ (reference sequence). CDR3 residues: CASSLPGYEQYF. CDR3 DNA sequence: TGTGCCAGCAGCTTACCCGGCTACGAGCAGTACTTC.

The chain couples TRBV10-2 to TRBJ2-2; 10 nucleotides align to TRBD1. The V and J ends lost 3 bases and 4 bases, in that order; junction bases with no gene match: 8. Germline V lookup: CDR1 WSHSY, CDR2 SAAADI. This CDR3 spans 17 amino acids. CDR3 region: CASSDPPGTGVTGELFF. The CDR3, as DNA: TGCGCCAGCAGTGACCCACCGGGGACAGGGGTCACCGGGGAGCTGTTTTTT.

CDR3 loop: CASGLAGGPSETQYF. CDR3 bases: TGTGCCAGCGGGCTAGCGGGAGGGCCCTCAGAGACCCAGTACTTC. This chain uses TRBV7-6 with TRBJ2-5; TRBD2 matches 12 bases. Trimming cost V 8 bases and J 4 bases; bases outside gene matches: 8. CDR1 and CDR2 from the germline V gene are SGHVS and FNYEAQ. The CDR3 spans 15 residues. Supplemented by reference TRBV7-6 and TRBJ2-5, the full variable domain reads GAGVSQSPRYKVTKRGQDVALRCDPISGHVSLYWYRQALGQGPEFLTYFNYEAQQDKSGLPNDRFSAERPEGSISTLTIQRTEQRDSAMYRCASGLAGGPSETQYFGPGTRLLVL.

The chain recombines TRBV5-3 with TRBJ1-4; tentatively, D is TRBD1 (5 bases). TRBV5-3 is placed among ORFs of uncertain function. The CDR3 runs 17 residues. Trimming stripped 6 bases from V and 1 base from J, with 19 bases between. CDR3 loop: CARNPIGTRGTNEKLFF. As DNA, the CDR3 is TGTGCCAGAAACCCCATAGGGACCCGAGGAACTAATGAAAAACTGTTTTTT.

The V gene is TRBV27, the J gene TRBJ2-1; D unresolved. This CDR3 contains 14 residues. The V gene's germline CDR1 is MNHEY and CDR2 SMNVEV (reference sequence). Trimming took 0 bases from V and 4 from J, leaving 7 bases between them. The CDR3 coding sequence is TGTGCCAGCAGTTTATCAGCAGGTTACAATGAGCAGTTCTTC. This codes for CASSLSAGYNEQFF.

The rearrangement links TRBV27 to TRBJ2-5; possibly TRBD1 for D (5 bases). This CDR3 spans 13 amino acids. Germline CDR1 reads MNHEY; CDR2 reads SMNVEV (reference sequence). V was clipped by 4 bases and J by 0 bases, with 6 bases between them. CDR3 loop: CASSSDNQETQYF. The CDR3 DNA follows: TGTGCCAGCAGTTCGGACAACCAAGAGACCCAGTACTTC.

The genes are TRBV11-2 and TRBJ2-7; possibly TRBD2 for D (6 bases). Trimming cost V 5 bases and J 4 bases, with 21 bases left between them. The CDR3 is 16 residues long. Germline lookup yields CDR1 SGHAT and CDR2 FQNNGV. CDR3 sequence reads: CASSHEPVGGTYEQYF. The CDR3 DNA follows: TGTGCCAGCAGCCATGAGCCAGTTGGCGGGACTTACGAGCAGTACTTC.

The chain couples TRBV15 to TRBJ2-7; D gene uncertain. CDR3 length equals 13 residues. Germline lookup yields CDR1 LNHNV and CDR2 YYDKDF (reference sequence). Trimming left V 5 bases short and J 0 bases short, with 8 bases between. The CDR3 coding sequence is TGTGCCACCAGCCACGGTAGCTCCTACGAGCAGTACTTC. Amino acid sequence: CATSHGSSYEQYF.

The genes are TRBV7-8 and TRBJ2-1, with D maybe TRBD2 (6 bases). Germline CDR1 reads SGHVS; CDR2 reads FQNEAQ. The CDR3 is made up of 16 amino acids. V was shortened by 5 bases and J by 8 bases, with 22 bases between the two germline ends. The CDR3, as DNA: TGTGCCAGCAGCCCGAATCGGGCGGGGAGAGAGGATGAGCAGTTCTTC. This encodes CASSPNRAGREDEQFF.

DNA for the CDR3: TGTGCCAGCAGCCAACGTGGGACCTCGTCCTACGAGCAGTACTTC. Its translation is CASSQRGTSSYEQYF. The rearrangement uses TRBV13 and TRBJ2-7; the D call may be TRBD1 or TRBD2 (5 bases each). The CDR3 contains 15 residues. Germline V lookup: CDR1 PRHDT, CDR2 FYEKMQ (reference sequence). The V end lost 5 bases, the J end lost 1 base, and 15 bases lay between the germline ends.

The rearrangement joins TRBV27 to TRBJ2-7, with 10 bases that match TRBD1. V dropped 5 bases and J dropped 7; count of bases not matched to a gene: 11. CDR3 size: 15 residues. The germline V gene has CDR1 MNHEY and CDR2 SMNVEV (reference sequence). DNA for the CDR3: TGTGCCAGCAGTCCGACCGGGACAGGGGTTTCAGAGCAGTACTTC. Protein sequence: CASSPTGTGVSEQYF.